This section outlines one T cell receptor (beta chain) sequence together with its context. The V and J ends lost 10 bases and 2 bases, in that order; junction bases with no gene match: 7. The CDR3 consists of 13 residues. Germline values: CDR1 MNHNY, CDR2 SVGAGI (reference sequence). Sequencing used immunoSEQ multiplex PCR; TCRdb keeps in-frame clones, though not all of them. The sample shows 25,000 to 35,000 clones, 80% to 85% of them seen only once. This record belongs to a study of T cells in localized non-small cell lung cancer. This receptor was identified in a man aged 40-75 years with stage III lung adenocarcinoma. The source material was peripheral blood mononuclear cells, sampled before any cancer treatment. J is TRBJ1-1 and V is TRBV6-6, with 7 bases fitting TRBD1. CDR3 in amino acids: CAIKQGINTEAFF. CDR3 nucleotides: TGTGCCATTAAACAGGGGATTAACACTGAAGCTTTCTTT.